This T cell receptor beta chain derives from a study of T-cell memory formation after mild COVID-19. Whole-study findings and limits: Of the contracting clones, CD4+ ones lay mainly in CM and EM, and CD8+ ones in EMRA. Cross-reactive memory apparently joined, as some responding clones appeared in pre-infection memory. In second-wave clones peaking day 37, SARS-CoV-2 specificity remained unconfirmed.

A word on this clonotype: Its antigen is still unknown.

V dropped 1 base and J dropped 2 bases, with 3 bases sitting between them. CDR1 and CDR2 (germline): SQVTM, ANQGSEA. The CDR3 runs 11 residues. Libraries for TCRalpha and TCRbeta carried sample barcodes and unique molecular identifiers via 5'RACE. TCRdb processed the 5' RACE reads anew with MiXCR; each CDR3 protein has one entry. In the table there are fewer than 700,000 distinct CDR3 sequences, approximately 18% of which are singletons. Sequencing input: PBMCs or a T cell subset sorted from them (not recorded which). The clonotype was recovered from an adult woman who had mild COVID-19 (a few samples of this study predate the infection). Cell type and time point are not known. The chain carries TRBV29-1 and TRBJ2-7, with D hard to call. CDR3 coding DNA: TGCAGCGTTGAAGGGACCTACGAGCAGTACTTC. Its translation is CSVEGTYEQYF.